This TCR beta chain was captured by sequencing in a study of shared clonotypes between healthy human individuals (dated by TCRdb to 2018 to 2021). Concerning the study at large: The cohort comprised two women and a few men aged 18 to 49 years. For each donor, three plates each were used for CD4 naive and CD4 memory, two plates were used for CD8 naive, and one plate was used for CD8 memory. The study deeply sequenced blood TCR repertoires of five healthy adults to estimate repertoire size and the extent of clonotype sharing between individuals. Libraries were prepared and TCR repertoires were sequenced by different laboratories using diverse techniques, in order to increase sequencing depth and limit assay-specific biases. Leukapheresis yielded between about 0.85 and 10 billion PBMCs per donor.

Regarding this clone: The specificity of this receptor is unknown. Per-base quality was not reported, and no clone a single base away is much larger than it.

Using the deep immunoSEQ assay, multiplex PCR amplified TCR CDR3 regions from genomic DNA. Extracted genomic DNA from each cell subset was spread evenly across all wells of several immunoSEQ 96-well plates, with each plate serving as a replicate. Each replicate PCR for sorted subsets received around 0.2 ug genomic DNA, equal to some 32,000 T cell genomes. Purified libraries were quantified with a Qubit 3.0 fluorometer, sized on a Bioanalyzer 2100, and re-quantified with the KAPA Library Quantification kit. Each immunoSEQ 96-well plate was sequenced on its own single-read 150-cycle Illumina NextSeq 550 flow cell. As for the authors' bioinformatics: Because the immunoSEQ output held only junctional sequences and lacked quality scores, the filtering could not match the filtering applied to full-length reads. To assign V/J genes and CDR3, sequences were annotated against IMGT germline references using PyIR, a Python wrapper for IgBLAST v1.9. Any read was removed if the V/J assignment was weak (E-value above 1e-6), the CDR3 was missing, or the read contained stop codons, out-of-frame junctions, or ambiguous translated residues. V3J clonotypes were defined as sequences sharing the same inferred V gene, J gene, and CDR3 amino acid sequence. The percentage overlap between two repertoires was calculated by dividing the number of shared unique clonotypes by the size of the smaller repertoire. Richness of each repertoire was evaluated using RTK rarefaction, the Chao1 estimator, and Recon v2.1 estimates of unobserved clonotypes. For all TCRbeta clonotypes obtained by the gDNA method from four donors, generation probabilities were computed with OLGA. TCRdb carries this immuneACCESS record with in-frame sequences only. Its versions omit some clonotypes, under half of them owing to an unresolved V gene in the studies checked, with the rest unexplained. Clonal size and the V and J genes are those of that table, whereas D and trimming came from the DNA. This sample lists about 680,000 clones; about 91% were detected once. In total, the top ten clones hold about 24% of the sample.

Overall study outcomes, separate from this receptor: Because the study included only a small number of donors, the genetic and exposure-history diversity represented was limited. Compared with non-shared clonotypes, the clonotypes found in all four sorted-subset donors had higher generation probabilities. Sharing across a handful of donors was observed for around 5% of naive CD4, 3% to 3.5% of naive CD8, roughly 2.4% of memory CD4, and approximately 0.41% of memory CD8 clonotypes. Only blood was sampled, and tissue TCR repertoires likely differ from those in blood. Naive subsets generally had larger estimated clonotype richness than memory subsets did. Pairwise subsampling led to the expectation that sequencing depth would affect the degree of clonotype sharing among donors. Rarefaction of sorted-subset datasets indicated incomplete sequencing despite the large sequencing depth.

For the CD8 naive samples, CD45RO-negative cells were positively selected for CCR7, yielding a CD45RA+CCR7+ population from which TemRA cells were excluded. The donors were healthy, HIV-negative adults with no recently reported acute infections or vaccinations. Every donor was a Caucasian adult living in Nashville, Tennessee, USA. After blood collection by leukapheresis, PBMCs were isolated using Ficoll-Histopaque density gradient centrifugation and then cryopreserved in the vapor phase of liquid nitrogen. Analytical flow cytometry was used to check the purity and quantity of each magnetically sorted T cell population. Genomic DNA was isolated from each sorted fraction and quantified by UV absorbance on a Nanodrop 2000c. This clonotype was sampled from a young man in good health. The specimen was naive CD8+ T cells sorted from blood. In the paper's terms, the cell subset or site label means: CD45RA+CCR7+.

The CDR3 loop reads CASSQDVPAAGTMGTGTQYF. The sequenced DNA: TGCGCCAGCAGCCAAGACGTTCCGGCCGCCGGGACCATGGGTACAGGTACCCAGTACTTC. The chain uses TRBV4-1 and TRBJ2-5; the D gene is tentatively TRBD1 or TRBD2, each matching 5 bases. Deletion took 0 bases off V and 8 bases off J, with a span of 31 bases between the germline ends. The germline V gene specifies MGHRA as CDR1 and YSYEKL as CDR2. There are 20 amino acids in the CDR3, from cysteine to phenylalanine inclusive. Only CDR3 DNA is held: 60 bases, read in frame from base 1.